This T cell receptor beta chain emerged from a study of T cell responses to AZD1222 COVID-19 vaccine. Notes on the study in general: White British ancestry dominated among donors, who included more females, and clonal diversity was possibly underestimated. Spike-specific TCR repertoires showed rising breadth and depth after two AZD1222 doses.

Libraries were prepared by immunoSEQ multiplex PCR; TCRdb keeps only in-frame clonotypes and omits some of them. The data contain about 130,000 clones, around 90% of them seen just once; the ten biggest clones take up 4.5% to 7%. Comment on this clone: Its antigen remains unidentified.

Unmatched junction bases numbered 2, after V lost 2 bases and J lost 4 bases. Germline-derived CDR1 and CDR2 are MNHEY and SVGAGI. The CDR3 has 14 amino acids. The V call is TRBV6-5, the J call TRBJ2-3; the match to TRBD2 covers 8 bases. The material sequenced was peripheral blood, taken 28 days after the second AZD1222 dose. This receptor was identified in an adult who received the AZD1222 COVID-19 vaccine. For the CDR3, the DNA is TGTGCCAGCAGTTACAGCGGGAGCCCAGATACGCAGTATTTT. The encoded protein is CASSYSGSPDTQYF.